A single sample is the source of the 28 T cell receptor beta chains below, sequenced in a study of blood T cell repertoires in COVID-19. The data were produced by immunoSEQ multiplex PCR, yet TCRdb's version contains in-frame clones alone and is incomplete. The repertoire holds about 110,000 clones, with around 82% as singletons. The sequenced sample was peripheral blood. The receptors here all came from a human donor in a cohort sampled during active or convalescent COVID-19.

The chain recombines TRBV18 with TRBJ1-1; 9 bases map to TRBD1. Germline V gene sequence: CDR1 KGHSH, CDR2 LQKENI. V dropped 0 bases and J dropped 1; count of bases not matched to a gene: 6. The CDR3 is 17 amino acids. The CDR3 reads CASSPPWPGQGNTEAFF. The CDR3 DNA follows: TGTGCCAGCTCACCACCTTGGCCGGGACAGGGGAACACTGAAGCTTTCTTT.

The V gene is TRBV3-1 (or the pseudogene TRBV3-2), the J gene TRBJ1-4; no reliable D call. CDR3 size: 15 residues. V lost 2 bases and J lost 0, with 7 bases in between. From germline, CDR1 is LGHDT and CDR2 YNNKEL (reference sequence). The CDR3 loop reads CASSQYFATNEKLFF. The CDR3 coding sequence is TGTGCCAGCAGCCAATATTTTGCAACTAATGAAAAACTGTTTTTT.

The chain couples TRBV6-1 to TRBJ2-1, with 12 positions matching TRBD2. With V trimmed by 3 bases and J by 8 bases, 8 bases remained unmatched. Germline values: CDR1 MNHNS, CDR2 SASEGT. The CDR3 extends over 16 amino acids. CDR3 in DNA: TGTGCCAGCAGTGACCTCCCTAGCGGGGGGGTCGATGAGCAGTTCTTC. Protein sequence: CASSDLPSGGVDEQFF.

In its sample, this clone was seen a few times. The V gene is TRBV5-1, the J gene TRBJ1-1; D may be TRBD1 (6 bases). Germline V gene lookup returns CDR1 SGHRS and CDR2 YFSETQ. V dropped 4 bases and J dropped 3 bases, with 22 bases sitting between them. The CDR3 length is 17 residues. CDR3: CASSEKRTERPHTEAFF. CDR3 DNA: TGCGCCAGCAGCGAAAAACGGACAGAGAGGCCCCACACTGAAGCTTTCTTT.

This clone has only a few counts. The rearrangement joins TRBV6-5 to TRBJ1-2; D may be TRBD1 (5 bases). Germline V gene data show CDR1 as MNHEY and CDR2 as SVGAGI. The germline V and J ends were trimmed by 2 bases and 7 bases, with 11 bases remaining between them. The CDR3 sequence is 13 residues long. The CDR3 DNA reads as TGTGCCAGCAGTTACCCGGGGGGAGGTGGCTACACCTTC. Translated, it gives CASSYPGGGGYTF.

V usage is TRBV12-3 or TRBV12-4 and J usage is TRBJ2-5; no firm D call. Between the trimmed V and J ends, which lost 3 bases and 5 bases, there was a span of 10 bases. The CDR3 runs 13 residues. CDR3 nucleotide sequence: TGTGCCAGCAGTTTTTACTTGAGGGAGACCCAGTACTTC. This encodes CASSFYLRETQYF.

The V call is TRBV19, the J call TRBJ2-2, with 12 bases identical to TRBD2. From germline, CDR1 is LNHDA and CDR2 SQIVND (reference sequence). The junction had 2 bases not matched to a gene; V was cut back by 9 bases and J by 0 bases. CDR3 length equals 15 residues. For the CDR3, the DNA is TGTGCCAGCCGACTAGCGGGGGCGAACACCGGGGAGCTGTTTTTT. This codes for CASRLAGANTGELFF.

The genes are TRBV11-3 and TRBJ2-5; 10 bases are shared with TRBD1. This CDR3 comprises 15 residues. Germline CDR1 is SGHNT and CDR2 is YENEEA. The trim removed 5 bases at V and 3 bases at J, leaving 6 bases unmatched. CDR3 in DNA: TGTGCCAGCAGCCGGGTGACAGGGGGCAAAGAGACCCAGTACTTC. This codes for CASSRVTGGKETQYF.

The chain has TRBV11-2 and TRBJ1-3; 9 bases line up with TRBD1. Per germline, CDR1 SGHAT and CDR2 FQNNGV. There are 15 residues in the CDR3. After removal of 1 base from V and 2 bases from J, the junction contained 0 bases not matched to a gene. This chain's CDR3 is CASSLGDRAGNTIYF. CDR3 coding DNA: TGTGCCAGCAGCTTAGGGGACAGGGCTGGAAACACCATATATTTT.

The CDR3 sequence is CASSRTAGIAYEQYF. The CDR3 DNA reads as TGTGCCAGCAGTCGGACCGCGGGGATCGCCTACGAGCAGTACTTC. The rearrangement uses TRBV11-2 and TRBJ2-7; TRBD2 might be the D (6 bases). The germline V and J ends were trimmed by 6 bases and 2 bases, with 17 bases remaining between them. The V gene's germline CDR1 is SGHAT and CDR2 FQNNGV. The CDR3 spans 15 residues.

This chain links TRBV5-6 with TRBJ1-4; 7 positions agree with TRBD1. V gave up 0 bases and J gave up 8 bases; unmatched junction bases: 7. The CDR3 is made up of 15 amino acids. Germline V gives CDR1 SGHDT, CDR2 YYEEEE. Written as DNA, the CDR3 is TGTGCCAGCAGCTTGGGACAGGGTATTGGCGAAAAACTGTTTTTT. Its protein is CASSLGQGIGEKLFF.

The chain couples TRBV5-1 to TRBJ2-1; 8 positions match TRBD2. The CDR3 consists of 14 residues. The ends lost 4 bases at V and 4 bases at J; junction bases unmatched: 4. Germline lookup yields CDR1 SGHRS and CDR2 YFSETQ. In DNA form, the CDR3 reads TGCGCCAGCAGCCCTCGGGAGGGATACAATGAGCAGTTCTTC. The encoded protein is CASSPREGYNEQFF.

This chain joins TRBV27 and TRBJ1-2; 9 nucleotides match TRBD1. J lost 4 bases, V lost 6 bases, and 9 bases had no gene match. CDR3 length equals 15 residues. Germline values: CDR1 MNHEY, CDR2 SMNVEV (reference sequence). The CDR3 nucleotides are TGTGCCAGCAGGGAACAGGGGGCGCAAATCTATGGCTACACCTTC. Translated, it gives CASREQGAQIYGYTF.

The chain couples TRBV21-1 to TRBJ2-7; the table's D call of TRBD1 was not tested on the DNA. TRBV21-1 counts as a pseudogene. This CDR3 spans 17 amino acids. CDR3 in DNA: TGTGCCAGCAGCAAAATCGGGCGGGTACAGGGTACGGGAGAGCAGTACTTC. This translates into CASSKIGRVQGTGEQYF.

This clone has only a few counts. This chain links TRBV6-5 with TRBJ2-7, with 8 bases fitting TRBD1. Trimming took 0 bases from V and 2 from J; bases not matched to a gene: 6. The CDR3 is made up of 16 amino acids. Germline V gene data show CDR1 as MNHEY and CDR2 as SVGAGI. DNA for the CDR3: TGTGCCAGCAGTTACTCCTACGGGACAGGAGCCTACGAGCAGTACTTC. Translation gives CASSYSYGTGAYEQYF.

The chain carries TRBV6-2 or TRBV6-3 and TRBJ1-2; D gene unclear. Germline values: CDR1 MNHEY, CDR2 SVGEGT. The CDR3 runs 13 residues. V lost 6 bases, J lost 1 base, and 9 bases lay in between. The CDR3 bases are TGTGCCAGCAGCACTCAGGATAACTATGGCTACACCTTC. This codes for CASSTQDNYGYTF.

This clone was detected a few times. The chain carries TRBV6-2 or TRBV6-3 and TRBJ2-7; 9 nucleotides match TRBD1. This CDR3 is 20 amino acids long. Trimming at V came to 2 bases and at J to 3 bases, leaving 20 bases not matched to a gene. The germline CDR1 and CDR2 sequences are MNHEY and SVGEGT. The CDR3 loop is CASSYTPGQGKVWLFYEQYF. In nucleotides, the CDR3 is TGTGCCAGCAGTTACACTCCGGGACAGGGAAAGGTCTGGCTCTTCTACGAGCAGTACTTC.

In its sample, this clone was seen a few times. V gene TRBV12-5 combines with J gene TRBJ2-7; 7 positions match TRBD2. J gave up 0 bases and V 4 bases, and 0 bases lay outside the gene matches. Germline CDR1 is LGHNT and CDR2 is FRNRAP. CDR3 size: 13 residues. In nucleotides, the CDR3 is TGTGCTAGTGGTTCTAGCGGCTCCTACGAGCAGTACTTC. It specifies CASGSSGSYEQYF.

V and J are TRBV6-4 and TRBJ2-1, with unresolved D. The CDR3 sequence is 16 residues long. Trimming cost V 0 bases and J 0 bases, with 9 bases left between them. The germline V gene encodes CDR1 MRHNA and CDR2 SNTAGT. The CDR3 is CASSDSKKSSYNEQFF. CDR3 DNA: TGTGCCAGCAGTGACTCTAAGAAGAGCTCCTACAATGAGCAGTTCTTC.

This chain connects TRBV5-4 to TRBJ1-1; 10 bases agree with TRBD1. Per the germline V gene, CDR1 is SGHNT and CDR2 is YYREEE (reference sequence). This CDR3 has 15 amino acids. J gave up 4 bases and V 5 bases, and 8 bases lay outside the gene matches. CDR3 bases: TGTGCCAGCAGTTTTTTGACAGGGGGCTTCACTGAAGCTTTCTTT. Protein product: CASSFLTGGFTEAFF. Complete variable domain (other parts from reference TRBV5-4 and TRBJ1-1): ETGVTQSPTHLIKTRGQQVTLRCSSQSGHNTVSWYQQALGQGPQFIFQYYREEENGRGNFPPRFSGLQFPNYSSELNVNALELDDSALYLCASSFLTGGFTEAFFGQGTRLTVV.

CDR3 sequence reads: CASSYSGGGNTGELFF. The CDR3 nucleotides read TGTGCCAGCAGTTACTCGGGCGGGGGGAACACCGGGGAGCTGTTTTTT. The chain has TRBV6-6 and TRBJ2-2; 7 bases are a match to TRBD2. V lost 0 bases, J lost 1 base, and 2 bases stayed unmatched. This CDR3 region has 16 residues. Germline-derived CDR1 and CDR2 are MNHNY and SVGAGI (reference sequence).

This clone was recorded a few times. The rearrangement links TRBV7-9 to TRBJ2-1; 10 bases are shared with TRBD2. Germline assignment: CDR1 SEHNR and CDR2 FQNEAQ (reference sequence). The CDR3 contains 15 residues. J was trimmed by 9 bases and V by 1 base; bases with no gene match: 6. The CDR3 loop reads CASSLVQRGGGEQFF. As DNA, the CDR3 is TGTGCCAGCAGCTTAGTTCAGCGGGGGGGAGGTGAGCAGTTCTTC.

V gene TRBV18 combines with J gene TRBJ2-7; possibly TRBD1 for D (5 bases). V was shortened by 2 bases and J by 2 bases, with 7 bases between the two germline ends. The V gene's germline CDR1 is KGHSH and CDR2 LQKENI. There are 13 residues in the CDR3. The CDR3 DNA follows: TGTGCCAGCTCACCAGACAGAACCTACGAGCAGTACTTC. Translating gives CASSPDRTYEQYF.

The CDR3: CASSFVPNQPQHF. CDR3 coding DNA: TGTGCCAGCAGTTTCGTCCCTAATCAGCCCCAGCATTTT. This chain connects TRBV12-3 or TRBV12-4 to TRBJ1-5; D is unclear. CDR3 length: 13 residues. The V gene lost 3 bases and the J gene lost 4 bases, with 7 bases spanning the gap.

This clone has just one count. The rearrangement uses TRBV18 and TRBJ2-1; D is uncertain. Per the germline V gene, CDR1 is KGHSH and CDR2 is LQKENI. The CDR3 covers 13 residues. Trimming stripped 2 bases from V and 7 bases from J, with 9 bases between. CDR3 sequence reads: CASSPWAGNEQFF. The CDR3 DNA follows: TGTGCCAGCTCACCATGGGCAGGAAATGAGCAGTTCTTC.

This clone was observed once. The genes are TRBV5-8 and TRBJ2-5; possibly TRBD1 for D (6 bases). V lost 6 bases and J 1 base, leaving 19 bases between the germline ends. Per the germline V gene, CDR1 is SGHTS and CDR2 is YDEGEE. This CDR3 spans 16 amino acids. CDR3 loop: CASNRPAEGGQETQYF. CDR3 nucleotide sequence: TGTGCCAGCAACCGTCCCGCCGAAGGGGGCCAAGAGACCCAGTACTTC. Combining the CDR3 with reference TRBV5-8 and TRBJ2-5 gives the whole variable domain EAGVTQSPTHLIKTRGQQATLRCSPISGHTSVYWYQQALGLGLQFLLWYDEGEERNRGNFPPRFSGRQFPNYSSELNVNALELEDSALYLCASNRPAEGGQETQYFGPGTRLLVL.

The chain joins TRBV7-9 to TRBJ2-5; 14 nucleotides match TRBD2. Germline V gene lookup returns CDR1 SEHNR and CDR2 FQNEAQ (reference sequence). J was trimmed by 4 bases and V by 5 bases; bases with no gene match: 9. The CDR3 loop spans 17 amino acids. CDR3 nucleotide sequence: TGTGCCAGCAGCAAGGGACTAGCGGGGGCCGGAGGAGAGACCCAGTACTTC. Its protein product is CASSKGLAGAGGETQYF.

The gene calls are TRBV9 and TRBJ1-6; 7 bases agree with TRBD1. The germline V gene encodes CDR1 SGDLS and CDR2 YYNGEE. Unmatched junction bases numbered 7, after V lost 5 bases and J lost 14 bases. The CDR3 loop spans 12 amino acids. The CDR3 DNA reads TGTGCCAGCAGGGGACTCAGGGGGTCCCTCCACTTT. It is translated as CASRGLRGSLHF. The variable domain in full, with the rest retrieved from reference TRBV9 and TRBJ1-6, is DSGVTQTPKHLITATGQRVTLRCSPRSGDLSVYWYQQSLDQGLQFLIQYYNGEERAKGNILERFSAQQFPDLHSELNLSSLELGDSALYFCASRGLRGSLHFGNGTRLTVT.